This T cell receptor (beta chain) derives from a study of shared clonotypes between healthy human individuals. Study outcomes and limitations: All-four-donor shared clonotypes had higher generation probabilities than non-shared clonotypes did.

Libraries were prepared by immunoSEQ multiplex PCR; TCRdb keeps only in-frame clonotypes and omits some of them. The sample records about 1.5 million clones, about 98% being singletons. With 2 bases removed from V and 7 bases from J, the gap between germline ends came to 15 bases. This CDR3 has 14 residues. The germline V gene has CDR1 MNHEY and CDR2 SVGAGI. This clone was seen once. Its antigen is still unknown. The specimen sequenced was naive CD4+ T cells sorted from blood. The subset denotes: CD45RA+ positively selected. The rearrangement links TRBV6-5 to TRBJ2-7, with a tentative D call TRBD2 (6 bases). The sequence was obtained from a man aged 30-40 years in good health. In nucleotides, the CDR3 is TGTGCCAGCAGTTACGGCGGGGACGTAGGGGAGCAGTACTTC. This gives the protein CASSYGGDVGEQYF.